The present T cell receptor beta chain was sequenced within a study of beta chain features in type 1 diabetes. Study-wide results and limits: Compared with healthy donors, patients appeared to share more similar naive, central memory and regulatory TCRB repertoires. Shorter TCRB CDR3s, moderately but significantly so, were found in Type 1 diabetes patients in all four CD4+ subsets.

This clone has just one count. The antigen is undetermined. Since all of the isolated RNA was reverse transcribed, expressed TCRB transcripts were what got sequenced. The method was immunoSEQ multiplex PCR; TCRdb's version includes in-frame clones alone and lacks a portion of them. The table includes under 90,000 clones, 25% to 35% detected once. CDR1 MNHEY and CDR2 SVGAGI come from the germline V gene. The length of the CDR3 is 13 residues. V dropped 7 bases and J dropped 4; count of bases not matched to a gene: 7. Sequenced material: stem cell memory CD4+ T cells from blood. The receptor was isolated from a young woman in good health. The chain combines TRBV6-5 with TRBJ2-7; 7 bases agree with TRBD1. The CDR3 DNA sequence: TGTGCCAGCAACCGGGACAGAGGTTACGAGCAGTACTTC. Translating it yields CASNRDRGYEQYF.